This TCR beta chain appears in the sequencing data of a study of T cell changes during pregnancy in multiple sclerosis. Data came from immunoSEQ multiplex PCR; TCRdb stores just in-frame clones and leaves some out. The sample consists of around 57,000 clones, roughly 91% of them appearing once. The germline gives CDR1 SGHRS, CDR2 YFSETQ. V lost 5 bases and J lost 2; bases outside the gene matches: 8. CDR3 length: 15 amino acids. The chain combines TRBV5-1 with TRBJ2-3, with TRBD2 matching 7 bases. The starting material was peripheral blood, obtained in the third trimester of pregnancy. The receptor comes from a female donor in good health, enrolled as a control in a pregnancy study. The CDR3 is CASRLSTSFTDTQYF. The CDR3 DNA follows: TGCGCCAGCAGATTATCGACTAGCTTCACAGATACGCAGTATTTT.